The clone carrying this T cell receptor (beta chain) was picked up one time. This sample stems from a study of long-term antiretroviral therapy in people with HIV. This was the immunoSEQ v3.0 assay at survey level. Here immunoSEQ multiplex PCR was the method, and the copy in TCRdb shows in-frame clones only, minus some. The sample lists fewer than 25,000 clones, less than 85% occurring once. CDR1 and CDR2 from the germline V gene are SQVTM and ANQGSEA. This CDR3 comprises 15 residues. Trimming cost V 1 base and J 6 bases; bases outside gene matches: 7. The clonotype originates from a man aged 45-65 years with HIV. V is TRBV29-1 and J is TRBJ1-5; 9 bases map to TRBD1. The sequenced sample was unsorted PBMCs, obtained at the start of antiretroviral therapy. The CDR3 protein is CSVEAGTGLSQPQHF. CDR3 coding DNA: TGCAGCGTTGAAGCTGGGACAGGGCTATCTCAGCCCCAGCATTTT.